This T cell receptor beta chain was found in a study of blood T cell repertoires in COVID-19. Study-level background: Samples taken during acute and convalescent COVID-19 were collected in the United States, Italy and Spain.

Germline V lookup: CDR1 MNHEY, CDR2 SVGAGI. Between the trimmed V and J ends, which lost 7 bases and 7 bases, there was a span of 16 bases. The CDR3 runs to 13 residues. The table came from immunoSEQ multiplex PCR; TCRdb's copy has only in-frame clones and leaves some out. The sample shows about 480,000 clones, 85% to 90% of them seen only once. The TCR originated in a woman between 40 and 50 years old who had recovered from COVID-19. The sequenced sample was PBMCs or T cells enriched from blood (not recorded which). The rearrangement links TRBV6-5 to TRBJ1-2; tentatively, D is TRBD1 (6 bases). The CDR3 sequence: CASTMVGQTGYTF. The CDR3 DNA reads as TGTGCCAGCACCATGGTCGGACAGACTGGCTACACCTTC.